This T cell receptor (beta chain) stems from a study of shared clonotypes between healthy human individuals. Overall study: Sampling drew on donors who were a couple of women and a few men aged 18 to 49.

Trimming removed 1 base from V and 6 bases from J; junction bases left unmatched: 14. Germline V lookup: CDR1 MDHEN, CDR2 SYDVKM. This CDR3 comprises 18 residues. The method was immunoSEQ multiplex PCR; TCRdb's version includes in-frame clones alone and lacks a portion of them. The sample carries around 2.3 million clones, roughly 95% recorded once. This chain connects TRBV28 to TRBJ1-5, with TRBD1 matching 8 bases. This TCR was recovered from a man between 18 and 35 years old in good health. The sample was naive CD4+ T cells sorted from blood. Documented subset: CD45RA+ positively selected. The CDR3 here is CASSLFKIRTGSGQPQHF. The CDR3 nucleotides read TGTGCCAGCAGTTTATTCAAGATTCGGACAGGGAGCGGTCAGCCCCAGCATTTT.